This is a list of T cell receptor beta chains from one sample in a study of beta chain features in type 1 diabetes. Method: immunoSEQ multiplex PCR; TCRdb's copy keeps in-frame clones and lacks some. The sample lists over 150,000 clones; about 8.1% were seen once. The source material was central memory CD4+ T cells from blood. The origin of the receptors is a woman between 18 and 29 years old with type 1 diabetes. CDR3s include the opening cysteine and the closing phenylalanine or tryptophan. A D gene is named only where the DNA matches it firmly. Not all rows give a size; the values are once, few, many and, for expanded clones, a class.

TRBV5-6	TRBD2	TRBJ2-7	few	CASSLPGLDSYEQYF	TGTGCCAGCAGCTTACCGGGACTAGACTCCTACGAGCAGTACTTC
TRBV20-1	-	TRBJ2-7	few	CSVRQSYEQYF	TGCAGTGTTCGACAGTCCTACGAGCAGTACTTC
TRBV28	TRBD2	TRBJ2-5	many	CASSSGGGPQETQYF	TGTGCCAGCAGTTCGGGGGGAGGACCCCAAGAGACCCAGTACTTC
TRBV6-5	-	TRBJ2-3	few	CASSYGQLTDTQYF	TGTGCCAGCAGTTACGGGCAGCTCACAGATACGCAGTATTTT
TRBV28	TRBD2	TRBJ2-5	-	CASSLAPGGGPQETQYF	TGTGCCAGCAGTTTAGCCCCCGGGGGGGGACCTCAAGAGACCCAGTACTTC
TRBV14	-	TRBJ2-7	-	CASSLRTGNYEQYF	TGTGCCAGCAGCCTCCGCACGGGGAACTACGAGCAGTACTTC
TRBV29-1	-	TRBJ2-6	few	CSVAPAGPHSGANVLTF	TGCAGCGTTGCCCCGGCAGGTCCCCATTCTGGGGCCAACGTCCTGACTTTC
TRBV29-1	-	TRBJ1-5	few	CSVSGHDNQPQHF	TGCAGCGTTTCTGGCCACGACAATCAGCCCCAGCATTTT
TRBV7-2	TRBD1	TRBJ1-5	-	CASSTQGTNNQPQHF	TGTGCCAGCAGCACACAGGGGACCAACAATCAGCCCCAGCATTTT
TRBV6-6	TRBD1	TRBJ1-5	-	CASSSRTGGNQPQHF	TGTGCCAGCAGCTCTAGGACAGGGGGAAATCAGCCCCAGCATTTT
TRBV5-1	TRBD2	TRBJ2-7	-	CASSQGLAGGEQYF	TGCGCCAGCAGCCAGGGACTAGCGGGAGGTGAGCAGTACTTC
TRBV9	-	TRBJ2-7	few	CASSVGREVFYEQYF	TGTGCCAGCAGCGTAGGTAGGGAGGTATTCTACGAGCAGTACTTC
TRBV7-6	-	TRBJ1-5	-	CASSLVSGVNQPQHF	TGTGCCAGCAGCTTAGTGTCAGGTGTGAATCAGCCCCAGCATTTT
TRBV5-1	-	TRBJ2-2	few	CASNNRQTGELFF	TGCGCCAGCAACAATCGACAGACCGGGGAGCTGTTTTTT
TRBV15	-	TRBJ2-7	-	CATSRDTGGREQYF	TGTGCCACCAGCAGAGATACGGGGGGCCGCGAGCAGTACTTC
TRBV30	TRBD1	TRBJ1-4	-	CAWSPRGTEKLFF	TGTGCCTGGAGTCCCAGGGGGACTGAAAAACTGTTTTTT
TRBV18	-	TRBJ1-1	many	CASSPVTGNTEAFF	TGTGCCAGCTCCCCTGTAACAGGGAACACTGAAGCTTTCTTT
TRBV27	-	TRBJ2-3	-	CASSSFPNTQYF	TGTGCCAGCAGTTCGTTCCCTAATACGCAGTATTTT
TRBV7-8	-	TRBJ1-2	-	CASSLARYGYTF	TGTGCCAGCAGCTTAGCCCGCTATGGCTACACCTTC
TRBV7-2	-	TRBJ2-3	-	CASSLVRAGDTQYF	TGTGCCAGCAGCTTAGTCCGTGCAGGAGATACGCAGTATTTT
TRBV28	-	TRBJ2-3	few	CASNVGGSTDTQYF	TGTGCCAGCAATGTCGGGGGTAGCACAGATACGCAGTATTTT
TRBV4-3	TRBD2	TRBJ2-1	few	CASSQDLSSGGAAEQFF	TGCGCCAGCAGCCAAGATCTATCCAGCGGGGGGGCCGCTGAGCAGTTCTTC
TRBV7-4	-	TRBJ2-7	few	CASSQQSYEQYF	TGTGCCAGCAGTCAACAGTCCTACGAGCAGTACTTC
TRBV7-8	TRBD2	TRBJ2-5	-	CASSLGLAGRETQYF	TGTGCCAGCAGCTTGGGACTAGCGGGGCGAGAGACCCAGTACTTC
TRBV18	TRBD2	TRBJ2-1	-	CASSATTSEHEQFF	TGTGCCAGCTCAGCGACAACTAGCGAACATGAGCAGTTCTTC
TRBV4-2	TRBD2	TRBJ2-7	-	CASSLSSGSYEQYF	TGTGCCAGCAGCCTGTCTAGCGGGAGCTACGAGCAGTACTTC
TRBV7-9	-	TRBJ1-2	few	CASSTGQQGYGYTF	TGTGCCAGCAGCACCGGACAGCAGGGGTATGGCTACACCTTC
TRBV5-1	TRBD2	TRBJ2-1	few	CASSRAGVAGGPYNEQFF	TGCGCCAGCAGCCGCGCAGGGGTTGCGGGAGGGCCCTACAATGAGCAGTTCTTC
TRBV7-2	TRBD1	TRBJ1-2	few	CASRPGGGTGRLSTF	TGTGCCAGCAGACCAGGGGGTGGAACAGGGAGGTTGAGCACCTTC
TRBV30	-	TRBJ2-5	few	CAWSIHGGQETQYF	TGTGCCTGGAGTATCCATGGAGGACAAGAGACCCAGTACTTC
TRBV5-6	TRBD2	TRBJ2-2	-	CASSVARLAGELTGELFF	TGTGCCAGCAGCGTAGCTCGACTAGCGGGGGAGCTCACCGGGGAGCTGTTTTTT
TRBV5-1	TRBD2	TRBJ2-5	few	CASSLVQRESETQYF	TGCGCCAGCAGCTTGGTCCAGCGGGAGTCCGAGACCCAGTACTTC
TRBV4-1	-	TRBJ2-1	few	CASSLEDYPYNEQFF	TGCGCCAGCAGCCTAGAGGACTACCCGTACAATGAGCAGTTCTTC
TRBV10-3	-	TRBJ2-5	-	CAIKSLDGETQYF	TGTGCCATCAAGTCCCTAGATGGAGAGACCCAGTACTTC
TRBV6-6	-	TRBJ1-1	few	CASSYTDRQAFF	TGTGCCAGCAGTTACACTGACAGGCAAGCTTTCTTT
TRBV29-1	-	TRBJ2-7	many	CSVVSAGDEQYF	TGCAGCGTTGTGTCGGCGGGCGACGAGCAGTACTTC
TRBV7-8	-	TRBJ1-1	-	CASSLGLGQNTEAFF	TGTGCCAGCAGCTTGGGTCTCGGACAGAACACTGAAGCTTTCTTT
TRBV28	TRBD1	TRBJ1-2	few	CASRPTGELGYTF	TGTGCCAGCAGGCCGACAGGGGAGCTTGGCTACACCTTC
TRBV29-1	-	TRBJ2-3	-	CSVVYSSADTQYF	TGCAGCGTTGTCTATAGCTCCGCAGATACGCAGTATTTT
TRBV4-3	TRBD1	TRBJ1-4	-	CASSQVRGPANEKLFF	TGCGCCAGCAGCCAAGTGAGGGGGCCAGCTAATGAAAAACTGTTTTTT
TRBV13	TRBD2	TRBJ2-7	few	CASSLSFIRGGTREQYF	TGTGCCAGCAGCTTAAGTTTTATCCGGGGGGGAACTCGCGAGCAGTACTTC
TRBV14	-	TRBJ1-2	few	CASSQDALYGYTF	TGTGCCAGCAGCCAAGATGCACTGTATGGCTACACCTTC
TRBV19	-	TRBJ2-7	-	CASSTGTAGREQYF	TGTGCCAGTAGTACCGGGACAGCGGGTCGGGAGCAGTACTTC
TRBV5-1	TRBD1	TRBJ2-1	-	CASTWTGVSSYNEQFF	TGCGCCAGCACATGGACAGGCGTCAGCTCCTACAATGAGCAGTTCTTC
TRBV28	-	TRBJ2-7	-	CASSFNPREQYF	TGTGCCAGCAGTTTCAATCCTAGGGAGCAGTACTTC
TRBV7-9	-	TRBJ1-2	-	CASSTVGAVYYGYTF	TGTGCCAGCAGCACCGTCGGAGCAGTATACTATGGCTACACCTTC